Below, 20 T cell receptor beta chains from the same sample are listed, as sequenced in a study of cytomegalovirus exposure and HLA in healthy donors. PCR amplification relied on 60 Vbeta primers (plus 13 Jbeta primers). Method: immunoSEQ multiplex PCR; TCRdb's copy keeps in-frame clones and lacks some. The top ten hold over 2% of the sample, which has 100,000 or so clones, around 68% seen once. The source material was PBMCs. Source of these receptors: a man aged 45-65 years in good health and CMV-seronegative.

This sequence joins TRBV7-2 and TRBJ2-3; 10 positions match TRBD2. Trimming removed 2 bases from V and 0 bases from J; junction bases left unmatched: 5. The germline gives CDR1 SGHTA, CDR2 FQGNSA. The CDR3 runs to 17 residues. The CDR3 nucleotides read TGTGCCAGCAGCTTATATCTAGCGGGGGCCAGCACAGATACGCAGTATTTT. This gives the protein CASSLYLAGASTDTQYF.

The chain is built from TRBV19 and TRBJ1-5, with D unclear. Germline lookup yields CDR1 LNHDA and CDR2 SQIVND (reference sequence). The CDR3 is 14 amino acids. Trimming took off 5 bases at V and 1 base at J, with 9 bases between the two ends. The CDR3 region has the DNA TGTGCCAGTAGTTCGGGAGGAAGCAATCAGCCCCAGCATTTT. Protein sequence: CASSSGGSNQPQHF.

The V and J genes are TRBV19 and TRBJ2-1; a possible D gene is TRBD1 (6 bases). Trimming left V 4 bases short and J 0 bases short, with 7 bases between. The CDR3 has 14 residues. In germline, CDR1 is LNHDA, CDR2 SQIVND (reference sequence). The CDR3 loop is CASSTDSSYNEQFF. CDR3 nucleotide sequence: TGTGCCAGTAGTACGGACAGCTCCTACAATGAGCAGTTCTTC.

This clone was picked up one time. CDR3 in amino acids: CASRDLRGESGYTF. The CDR3 DNA follows: TGTGCCAGCAGGGATTTAAGGGGCGAGTCTGGCTACACCTTC. The chain links TRBV28 to TRBJ1-2, with D possibly matching TRBD1 (5 bases). The CDR3 runs to 14 residues. Germline assignment: CDR1 MDHEN and CDR2 SYDVKM. Between the trimmed V and J ends, which lost 6 bases and 7 bases, there was a span of 18 bases.

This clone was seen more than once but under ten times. This CDR3 is CASSAGTGNTGELFF. The CDR3 DNA sequence: TGTGCCAGCTCAGCCGGGACAGGGAACACCGGGGAGCTGTTTTTT. This chain links TRBV6-1 with TRBJ2-2; 8 bases line up with TRBD1. This CDR3 has 15 amino acids. Germline V lookup: CDR1 MNHNS, CDR2 SASEGT. With V trimmed by 8 bases and J by 1 base, 6 bases remained unmatched.

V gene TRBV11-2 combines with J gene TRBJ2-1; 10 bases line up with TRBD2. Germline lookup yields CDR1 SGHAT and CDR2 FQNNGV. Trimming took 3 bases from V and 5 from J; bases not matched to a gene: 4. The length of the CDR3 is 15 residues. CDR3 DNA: TGTGCCAGCAGCTTTCATCTAGCGGGGGACAATGAGCAGTTCTTC. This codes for CASSFHLAGDNEQFF.

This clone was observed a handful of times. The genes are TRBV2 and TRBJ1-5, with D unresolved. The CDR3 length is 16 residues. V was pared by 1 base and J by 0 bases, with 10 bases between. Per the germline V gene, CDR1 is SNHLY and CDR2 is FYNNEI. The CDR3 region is CASSEGWTPSNQPQHF. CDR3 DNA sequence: TGTGCCAGCAGTGAAGGGTGGACTCCTAGCAATCAGCCCCAGCATTTT.

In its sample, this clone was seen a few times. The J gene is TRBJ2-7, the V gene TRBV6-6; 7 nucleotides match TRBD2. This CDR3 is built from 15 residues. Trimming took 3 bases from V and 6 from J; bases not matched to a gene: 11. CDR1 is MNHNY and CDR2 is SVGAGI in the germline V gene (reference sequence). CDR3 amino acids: CASSYSRPGGSEQYF. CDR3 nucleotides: TGTGCCAGCAGTTATAGCCGCCCGGGGGGTAGCGAGCAGTACTTC.

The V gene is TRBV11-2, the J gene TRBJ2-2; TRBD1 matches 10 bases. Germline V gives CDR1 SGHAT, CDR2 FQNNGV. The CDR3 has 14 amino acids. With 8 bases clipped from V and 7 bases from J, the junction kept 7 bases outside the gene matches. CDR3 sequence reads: CASVDRGQIGELFF. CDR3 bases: TGTGCCAGCGTCGACAGGGGGCAGATCGGGGAGCTGTTTTTT.

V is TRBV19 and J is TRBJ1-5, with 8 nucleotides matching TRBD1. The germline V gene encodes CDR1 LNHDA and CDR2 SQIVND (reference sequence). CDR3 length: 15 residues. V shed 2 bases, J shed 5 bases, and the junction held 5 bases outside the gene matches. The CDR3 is CASSIRQGAYQPQHF. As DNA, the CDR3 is TGTGCCAGTAGTATACGGCAGGGGGCTTATCAGCCCCAGCATTTT.

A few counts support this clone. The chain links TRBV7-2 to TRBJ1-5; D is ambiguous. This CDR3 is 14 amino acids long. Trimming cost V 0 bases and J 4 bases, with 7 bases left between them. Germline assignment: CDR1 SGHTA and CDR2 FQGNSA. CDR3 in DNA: TGTGCCAGCAGCTTAGCGCGAGGGAATCAGCCCCAGCATTTT. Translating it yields CASSLARGNQPQHF.

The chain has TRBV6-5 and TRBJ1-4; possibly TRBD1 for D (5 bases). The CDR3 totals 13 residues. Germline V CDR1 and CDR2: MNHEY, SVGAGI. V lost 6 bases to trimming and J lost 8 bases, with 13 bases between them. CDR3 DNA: TGTGCCAGCAGCACCCCAGGGAACGAAAAACTGTTTTTT. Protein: CASSTPGNEKLFF.

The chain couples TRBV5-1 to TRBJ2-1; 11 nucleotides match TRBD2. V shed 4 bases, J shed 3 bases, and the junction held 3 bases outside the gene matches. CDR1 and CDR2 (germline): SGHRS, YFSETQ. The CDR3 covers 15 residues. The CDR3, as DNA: TGCGCCAGCAGCCAAGGGACTAGCGGCTACAATGAGCAGTTCTTC. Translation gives CASSQGTSGYNEQFF.

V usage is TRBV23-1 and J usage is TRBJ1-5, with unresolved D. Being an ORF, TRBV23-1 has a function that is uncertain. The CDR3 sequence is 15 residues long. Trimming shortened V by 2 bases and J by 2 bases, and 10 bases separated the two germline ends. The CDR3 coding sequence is TGCGCCAGCAGTCAAGTTCAGGAGGGCAATCAGCCCCAGCATTTT. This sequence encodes CASSQVQEGNQPQHF.

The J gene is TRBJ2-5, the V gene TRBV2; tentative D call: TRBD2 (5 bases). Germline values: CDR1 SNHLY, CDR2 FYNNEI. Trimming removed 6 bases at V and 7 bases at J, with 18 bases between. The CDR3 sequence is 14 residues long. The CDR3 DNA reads TGTGCCAGCAGCGGTCCCCAACGTCGGGGGACCCAGTACTTC. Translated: CASSGPQRRGTQYF.

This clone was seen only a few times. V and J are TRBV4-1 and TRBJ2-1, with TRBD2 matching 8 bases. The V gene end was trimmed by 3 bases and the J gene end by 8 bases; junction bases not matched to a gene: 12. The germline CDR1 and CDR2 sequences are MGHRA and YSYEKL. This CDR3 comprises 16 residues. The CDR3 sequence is CASSQSAGGARDEQFF. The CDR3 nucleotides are TGCGCCAGCAGCCAGTCGGCCGGGGGGGCCCGTGATGAGCAGTTCTTC.

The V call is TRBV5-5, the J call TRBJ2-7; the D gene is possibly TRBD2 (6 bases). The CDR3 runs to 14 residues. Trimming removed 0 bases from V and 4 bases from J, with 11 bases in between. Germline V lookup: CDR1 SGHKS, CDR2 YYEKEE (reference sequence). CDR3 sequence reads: CASSLVAGKYEQYF. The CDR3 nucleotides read TGTGCCAGCAGCTTGGTGGCGGGAAAGTACGAGCAGTACTTC.

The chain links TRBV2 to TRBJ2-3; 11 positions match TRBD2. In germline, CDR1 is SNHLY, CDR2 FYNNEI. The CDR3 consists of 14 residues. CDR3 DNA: TGTGCGACGCTAGCGGGGGGCCGCACAGATACGCAGTATTTT. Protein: CATLAGGRTDTQYF.

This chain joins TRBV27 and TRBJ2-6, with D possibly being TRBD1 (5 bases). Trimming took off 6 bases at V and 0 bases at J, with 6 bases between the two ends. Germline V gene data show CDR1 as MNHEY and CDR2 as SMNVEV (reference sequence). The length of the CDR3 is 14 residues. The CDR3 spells CASRQGSGANVLTF. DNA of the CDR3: TGTGCCAGCAGGCAGGGCTCTGGGGCCAACGTCCTGACTTTC.

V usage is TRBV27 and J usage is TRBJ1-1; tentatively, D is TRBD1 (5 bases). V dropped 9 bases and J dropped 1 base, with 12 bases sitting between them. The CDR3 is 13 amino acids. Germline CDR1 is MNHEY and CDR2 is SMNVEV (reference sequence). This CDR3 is CASGRVGNTEAFF. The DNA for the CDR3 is TGTGCCAGTGGCAGGGTGGGGAACACTGAAGCTTTCTTT.